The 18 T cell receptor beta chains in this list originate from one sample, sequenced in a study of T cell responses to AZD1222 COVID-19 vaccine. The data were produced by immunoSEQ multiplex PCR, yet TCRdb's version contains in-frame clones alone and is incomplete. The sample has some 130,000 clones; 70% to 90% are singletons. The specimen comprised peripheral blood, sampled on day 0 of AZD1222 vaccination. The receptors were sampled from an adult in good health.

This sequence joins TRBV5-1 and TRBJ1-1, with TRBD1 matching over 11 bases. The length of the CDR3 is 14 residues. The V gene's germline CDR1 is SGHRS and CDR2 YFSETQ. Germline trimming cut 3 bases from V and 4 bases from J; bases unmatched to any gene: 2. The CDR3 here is CASSSGQGGTEAFF. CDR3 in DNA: TGCGCCAGCAGCTCGGGACAGGGGGGCACTGAAGCTTTCTTT.

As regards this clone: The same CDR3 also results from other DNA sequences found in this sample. This CDR3 reads CSVAVNTEAFF. In DNA form, the CDR3 reads TGCAGCGTCGCAGTTAACACTGAAGCTTTCTTT. J is TRBJ1-1 and V is TRBV29-1, with D unresolved. Per germline, CDR1 SQVTM and CDR2 ANQGSEA. Trimming removed 6 bases from V and 2 bases from J, with 7 bases in between. The CDR3 extends over 11 amino acids.

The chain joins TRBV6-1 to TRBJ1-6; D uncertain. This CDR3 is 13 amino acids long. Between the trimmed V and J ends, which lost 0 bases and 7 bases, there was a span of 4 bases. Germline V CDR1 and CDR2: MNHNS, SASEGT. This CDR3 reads CASSEADNSPLHF. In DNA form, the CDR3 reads TGTGCCAGCAGTGAAGCGGACAATTCACCCCTCCACTTT.

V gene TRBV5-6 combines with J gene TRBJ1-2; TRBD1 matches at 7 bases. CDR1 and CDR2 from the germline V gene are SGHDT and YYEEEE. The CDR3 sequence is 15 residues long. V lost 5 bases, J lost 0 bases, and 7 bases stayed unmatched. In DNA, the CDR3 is TGTGCCAGCAGTCCGACAGGGAGACCTAACTATGGCTACACCTTC. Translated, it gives CASSPTGRPNYGYTF.

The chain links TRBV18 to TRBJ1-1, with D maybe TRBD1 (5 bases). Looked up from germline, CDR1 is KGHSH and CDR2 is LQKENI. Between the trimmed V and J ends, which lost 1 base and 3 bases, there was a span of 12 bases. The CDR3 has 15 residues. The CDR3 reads CASSPLGGSDTEAFF. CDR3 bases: TGTGCCAGCTCACCACTTGGGGGTTCGGACACTGAAGCTTTCTTT.

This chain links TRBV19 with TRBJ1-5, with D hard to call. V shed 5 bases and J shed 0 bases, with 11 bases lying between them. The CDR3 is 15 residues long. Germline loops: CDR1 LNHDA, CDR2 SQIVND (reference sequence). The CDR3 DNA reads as TGTGCCAGTAGTTACGACTCTTATAGCAATCAGCCCCAGCATTTT. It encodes CASSYDSYSNQPQHF.

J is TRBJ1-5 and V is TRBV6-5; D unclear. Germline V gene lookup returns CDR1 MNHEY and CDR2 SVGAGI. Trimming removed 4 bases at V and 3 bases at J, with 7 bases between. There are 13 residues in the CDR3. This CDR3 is CASSLLDNQPQHF. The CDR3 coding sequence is TGTGCCAGCAGTTTGCTAGACAATCAGCCCCAGCATTTT.

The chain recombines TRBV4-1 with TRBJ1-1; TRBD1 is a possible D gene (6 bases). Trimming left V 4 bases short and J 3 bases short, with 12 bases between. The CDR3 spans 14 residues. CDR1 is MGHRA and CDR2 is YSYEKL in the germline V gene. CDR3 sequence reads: CASSPLSGDTEAFF. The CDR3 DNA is TGCGCCAGCAGCCCGCTTTCAGGGGACACTGAAGCTTTCTTT.

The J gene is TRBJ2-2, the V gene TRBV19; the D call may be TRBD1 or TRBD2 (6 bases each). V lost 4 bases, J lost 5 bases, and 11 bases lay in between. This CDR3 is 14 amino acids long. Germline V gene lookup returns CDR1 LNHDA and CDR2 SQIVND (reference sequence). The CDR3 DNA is TGTGCCAGTAGTAGGTGGGGGGCAACCGGGGAGCTGTTTTTT. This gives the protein CASSRWGATGELFF.

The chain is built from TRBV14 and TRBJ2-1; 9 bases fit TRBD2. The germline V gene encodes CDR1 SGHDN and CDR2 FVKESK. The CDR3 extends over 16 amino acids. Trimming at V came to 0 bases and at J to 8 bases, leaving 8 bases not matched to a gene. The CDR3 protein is CASSQDVAGGRYEQFF. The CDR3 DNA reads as TGTGCCAGCAGCCAAGATGTGGCGGGGGGGCGTTATGAGCAGTTCTTC.

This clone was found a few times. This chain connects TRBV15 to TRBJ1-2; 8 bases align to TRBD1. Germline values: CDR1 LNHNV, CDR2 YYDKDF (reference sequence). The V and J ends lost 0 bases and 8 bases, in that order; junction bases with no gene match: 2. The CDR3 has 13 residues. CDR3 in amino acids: CATSRDAGGGYTF. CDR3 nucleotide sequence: TGTGCCACCAGCAGAGATGCAGGGGGCGGCTACACCTTC.

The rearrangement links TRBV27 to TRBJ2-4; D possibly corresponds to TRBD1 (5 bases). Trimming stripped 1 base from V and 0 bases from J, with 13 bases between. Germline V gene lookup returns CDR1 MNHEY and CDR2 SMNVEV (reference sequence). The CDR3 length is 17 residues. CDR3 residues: CASSLLGQGSAKNIQYF. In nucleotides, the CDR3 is TGTGCCAGCAGTTTATTGGGGCAGGGCTCAGCCAAAAACATTCAGTACTTC.

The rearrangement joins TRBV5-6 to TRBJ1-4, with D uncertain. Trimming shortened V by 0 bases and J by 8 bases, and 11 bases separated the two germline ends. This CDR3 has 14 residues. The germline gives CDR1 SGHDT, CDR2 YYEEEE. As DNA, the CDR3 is TGTGCCAGCAGCTTGGAAGGGTTAGGGGAAAAACTGTTTTTT. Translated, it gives CASSLEGLGEKLFF. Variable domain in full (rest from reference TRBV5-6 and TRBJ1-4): DAGVTQSPTHLIKTRGQQVTLRCSPKSGHDTVSWYQQALGQGPQFIFQYYEEEERQRGNFPDRFSGHQFPNYSSELNVNALLLGDSALYLCASSLEGLGEKLFFGSGTQLSVL.

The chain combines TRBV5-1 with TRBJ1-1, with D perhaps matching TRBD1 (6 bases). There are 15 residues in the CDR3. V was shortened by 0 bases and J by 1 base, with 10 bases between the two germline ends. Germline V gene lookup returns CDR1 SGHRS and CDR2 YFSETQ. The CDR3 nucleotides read TGCGCCAGCAGCTTGGCCAACAGGGAGAACACTGAAGCTTTCTTT. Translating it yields CASSLANRENTEAFF.

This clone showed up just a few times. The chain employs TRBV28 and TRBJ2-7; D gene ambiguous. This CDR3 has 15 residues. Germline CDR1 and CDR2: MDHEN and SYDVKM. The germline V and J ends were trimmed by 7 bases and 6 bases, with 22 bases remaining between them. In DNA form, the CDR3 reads TGTGCCAGCAAGATCGGACCTTCAATATCTGGCGAGCAGTACTTC. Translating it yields CASKIGPSISGEQYF. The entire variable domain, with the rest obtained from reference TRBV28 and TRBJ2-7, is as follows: DVKVTQSSRYLVKRTGEKVFLECVQDMDHENMFWYRQDPGLGLRLIYFSYDVKMKEKGDIPEGYSVSREKKERFSLILESASTNQTSMYLCASKIGPSISGEQYFGPGTRLTVT.

The CDR3 protein is CASSYLGGAFF. For the CDR3, the DNA is TGTGCCAGCAGTTACTTGGGTGGAGCTTTCTTT. The chain couples TRBV6-5 to TRBJ1-1; D unclear. Trimming stripped 1 base from V and 10 bases from J, with 7 bases between. The CDR3 sequence is 11 residues long. The germline gives CDR1 MNHEY, CDR2 SVGAGI.

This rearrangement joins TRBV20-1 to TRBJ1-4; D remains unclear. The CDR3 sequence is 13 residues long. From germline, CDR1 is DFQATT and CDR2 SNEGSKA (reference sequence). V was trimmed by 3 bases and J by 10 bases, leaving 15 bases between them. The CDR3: CSASAASRGKLFF. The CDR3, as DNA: TGCAGTGCTAGTGCGGCCTCAAGAGGAAAACTGTTTTTT.

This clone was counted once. The CDR3 DNA follows: TGTGCCAGCAGCTTGGTAGGGACGGATACGCAGTATTTT. Its protein product is CASSLVGTDTQYF. This sequence joins TRBV7-6 and TRBJ2-3; D may correspond to TRBD1 or TRBD2 (5 bases each). The CDR3 covers 13 residues. Germline V gives CDR1 SGHVS, CDR2 FNYEAQ. Trimming stripped 3 bases from V and 6 bases from J, with 10 bases between.